This TCR beta chain was sequenced for a study of early T cells in non-severe SARS-CoV-2 infection. Each CDR3 protein gets one entry after TCRdb re-called the 5' RACE reads with MiXCR. The sample has 66,000 or so distinct CDR3 sequences, roughly 13% seen once. This clonotype has ten or more counts. This CDR3 contains 13 residues. Germline V gene sequence: CDR1 SGHAT, CDR2 FQNNGV. V was shortened by 5 bases and J by 8 bases, with 13 bases between the two germline ends. The rearrangement links TRBV11-2 to TRBJ2-1; D might be TRBD2 (6 bases). This TCR derives from an adult who was a healthcare worker with PCR-confirmed SARS-CoV-2 infection or an uninfected control (not recorded which). Sequenced input: whole blood. The CDR3 region has the DNA TGTGCCAGCAGCGCCAGACTAGAGCATGAGCAGTTCTTC. It codes for CASSARLEHEQFF.